Presented here are 24 T cell receptor beta chains from one specimen sequenced in a study of T cells in Graves' hyperthyroidism and ophthalmopathy (dated by TCRdb to the late 2010s). The library was produced with multiplex PCR. These reads were obtained on an Illumina HiSeq 2000. The TCR beta CDR3 regions were amplified from RNA transcripts. A first-round RT-PCR of the TCR CDR3 used the HTBI primer set with the Qiagen OneStep RT-PCR kit. TCRdb itself trimmed the public reads at Q25 with fastp, ran MiXCR and retained productive beta chains. Rows with a matching CDR3 protein are joined into one entry that keeps the most common DNA and genes. The sample table contains 650,000 to 800,000 distinct CDR3 sequences; only one count was recorded for 45% of them. The top ten clones comprise about 7.2% of the sample. The sample consisted of peripheral blood or thyroid tissue (not recorded which). The receptors shown here come from an adult man with Graves' disease, either hyperthyroidism or ophthalmopathy (not recorded which).

CDR3 nucleotide sequence: TGCAGCTTACTACATGGACAGGGGGAAATTTACAATCAGCCCCAGCATTTT. Translation: CSLLHGQGEIYNQPQHF. The rearrangement links TRBV29-1 to TRBJ1-5, with TRBD1 matching 10 bases. The CDR3 is 17 amino acids. CDR1 and CDR2 (germline): SQVTM, ANQGSEA. V lost 8 bases and J lost 3; bases outside the gene matches: 16. Full variable domain (remainder filled in from reference TRBV29-1 and TRBJ1-5): SAVISQKPSRDICQRGTSLTIQCQVDSQVTMMFWYRQQPGQSLTLIATANQGSEATYESGFVIDKFPISRPNLTFSTLTVSNMSPEDSSIYLCSLLHGQGEIYNQPQHFGDGTRLSIL.

The chain links TRBV2 to TRBJ1-2; D remains unclear. Germline CDR1 reads SNHLY; CDR2 reads FYNNEI. The CDR3 has 15 residues. Trimming left V 1 base short and J 0 bases short, with 9 bases between. The CDR3 region is CASSEGTLANYGYTF. The CDR3 bases are TGTGCCAGCAGTGAAGGGACCTTAGCTAACTATGGCTACACCTTC.

This clonotype was detected only a few times. V usage is TRBV5-1 and J usage is TRBJ2-7; 10 nucleotides align to TRBD2. The germline CDR1 and CDR2 sequences are SGHRS and YFSETQ. Trimming removed 4 bases from V and 3 bases from J; junction bases left unmatched: 10. CDR3 length: 16 amino acids. The CDR3 loop is CASSTSLAGVIYEQYF. As DNA, the CDR3 is TGCGCCAGCAGCACCTCCCTAGCGGGAGTCATCTACGAGCAGTACTTC. Using reference TRBV5-1 and TRBJ2-7 for the parts outside the CDR3, the full variable domain is KAGVTQTPRYLIKTRGQQVTLSCSPISGHRSVSWYQQTPGQGLQFLFEYFSETQRNKGNFPGRFSGRQFSNSRSEMNVSTLELGDSALYLCASSTSLAGVIYEQYFGPGTRLTVT.

Concerning this clonotype itself: One end of the junction fails to match germline, which may point to a read error. The chain couples TRBV7-9 to TRBJ2-5; weak D call: TRBD1 (5 bases). CDR1 is SEHNR and CDR2 is FQNEAQ in the germline V gene (reference sequence). This CDR3 has 13 residues. Written as DNA, the CDR3 is TGTGCTAGCTGTTCCCAGGGAAAAGAGACCCAATACTTC. Translated, it gives CASCSQGKETQYF.

The chain combines TRBV7-2 with TRBJ2-7; TRBD1 matches 8 bases. CDR1 is SGHTA, CDR2 FQGNSA, per germline. The CDR3 has 16 amino acids. V was clipped by 1 base and J by 9 bases; unmatched bases: 14. CDR3 amino acids: CASSLVAGQALLGQYF. The CDR3 region has the DNA TGTGCCAGCAGCTTAGTTGCGGGACAGGCGCTTTTAGGGCAGTACTTC.

V gene TRBV5-1 combines with J gene TRBJ2-7; D is perhaps TRBD1 (6 bases). V lost 5 bases and J lost 1, with 13 bases in between. Germline V lookup: CDR1 SGHRS, CDR2 YFSETQ. The CDR3 sequence is 14 residues long. The CDR3 DNA follows: TGCGCCAGCAGGCTTAGAGGGGGTTCCTACGAGCAGTACTTC. Translated: CASRLRGGSYEQYF. Variable domain in full (rest from reference TRBV5-1 and TRBJ2-7): KAGVTQTPRYLIKTRGQQVTLSCSPISGHRSVSWYQQTPGQGLQFLFEYFSETQRNKGNFPGRFSGRQFSNSRSEMNVSTLELGDSALYLCASRLRGGSYEQYFGPGTRLTVT.

The chain combines TRBV7-3 with TRBJ1-2, with D maybe TRBD1 (5 bases). The germline gives CDR1 SGHTA, CDR2 FQGTGA. The CDR3 covers 17 residues. Trimming pared 5 bases from V and 8 bases from J, leaving 27 bases between. The CDR3 protein is CASSPAPTGFSPRGYTF. CDR3 DNA sequence: TGTGCCAGCAGCCCTGCCCCCACAGGTTTTTCGCCTCGGGGCTACACCTTC. The variable domain in full, completed from reference TRBV7-3 and TRBJ1-2, reads GAGVSQTPSNKVTEKGKYVELRCDPISGHTALYWYRQSLGQGPEFLIYFQGTGAADDSGLPNDRFFAVRPEGSVSTLKIQRTERGDSAVYLCASSPAPTGFSPRGYTFGSGTRLTVV.

The chain carries TRBV29-1 and TRBJ2-1, with 7 positions matching TRBD1. CDR1 SQVTM and CDR2 ANQGSEA come from the germline V gene. The CDR3 covers 14 residues. V shed 7 bases and J 0 bases; nucleotides not matched to a gene: 6. The CDR3 nucleotides are TGCAGCGCGGCGGACAGGAGCTCCTACAATGAGCAGTTCTTC. Its translation is CSAADRSSYNEQFF.

V usage is TRBV20-1 and J usage is TRBJ1-4; TRBD1 might be the D (6 bases). Germline CDR1 is DFQATT and CDR2 is SNEGSKA (reference sequence). The CDR3 covers 13 residues. Deletions cut 6 bases from V and 6 bases from J, with 14 bases between. In nucleotides, the CDR3 is TGCAGTGCCCAGGGGTTAGCCGATGAAAAACTGTTTTTT. Encoded protein: CSAQGLADEKLFF.

The V call is TRBV24-1, the J call TRBJ2-7; no definite D call. The germline V gene has CDR1 KGHDR and CDR2 SFDVKD. The CDR3 is 11 amino acids. The CDR3 DNA is TGTGCTACAGACTTCTCCTACGAGCAGTACTTC. It is translated as CATDFSYEQYF.

Concerning this clonotype itself: The conserved closing phenylalanine or tryptophan is absent in this CDR3, likely reflecting a read error. The rearrangement joins TRBV7-8 to TRBJ1-5; D is possibly TRBD1 (6 bases). Germline CDR1 SGHVS, CDR2 FQNEAQ. Trimming removed 3 bases from V and 7 bases from J, with 10 bases in between. The CDR3 extends over 13 amino acids. CDR3 amino acids: CASSLGQGQPQHL. DNA of the CDR3: TGTGCCAGCAGCTTGGGACAAGGACAGCCCCAGCATCTT.

The chain employs TRBV2 and TRBJ1-5, with TRBD1 identical over 9 bases. The CDR3 spans 14 residues. Germline lookup yields CDR1 SNHLY and CDR2 FYNNEI. V gave up 9 bases and J gave up 6 bases; unmatched junction bases: 9. The DNA of the CDR3 is TGTGCCAGTGGAAGGACAGGGGAGATTCAGCCCCAGCATTTT. Residues: CASGRTGEIQPQHF.

V usage is TRBV24-1 and J usage is TRBJ2-5; D is ambiguous. Germline-derived CDR1 and CDR2 are KGHDR and SFDVKD. CDR3 size: 17 residues. Trimming took 2 bases from V and 1 from J, leaving 16 bases between them. The CDR3 spells CATSDSPLPSSQETQYF. The CDR3 bases are TGTGCCACCAGTGATTCTCCACTACCTTCCTCCCAAGAGACCCAGTACTTC.

The chain employs TRBV10-3 and TRBJ1-6, with 10 nucleotides matching TRBD1. The CDR3 loop spans 14 amino acids. Per the germline V gene, CDR1 is ENHRY and CDR2 is SYGVKD. V shed 10 bases, J shed 7 bases, and the junction held 7 bases outside the gene matches. CDR3 DNA sequence: TGTGCCAGCCGGGACAGGGGCAAAAATTCACCCCTCCACTTT. As protein: CASRDRGKNSPLHF.

This clonotype was seen a few times. The gene calls are TRBV20-1 and TRBJ1-4, with D hard to call. The CDR3 has 13 residues. CDR1 is DFQATT and CDR2 is SNEGSKA in the germline V gene (reference sequence). V lost 1 base and J lost 4, with 7 bases in between. CDR3 nucleotide sequence: TGCAGTGCTAGAGGGGAATTTAATGAAAAACTGTTTTTT. It translates to CSARGEFNEKLFF.

The rearrangement links TRBV2 to TRBJ2-7, with no clear D. V gave up 5 bases and J gave up 5 bases, with 13 bases separating them. CDR1 and CDR2 (germline): SNHLY, FYNNEI. There are 13 residues in the CDR3. DNA of the CDR3: TGTGCCAGCAGTTACTCTGGAGACCACGAGCAGTACTTC. Translated, it gives CASSYSGDHEQYF.

The chain has TRBV7-9 and TRBJ1-5; 10 bases map to TRBD1. The trim removed 5 bases at V and 4 bases at J, leaving 8 bases unmatched. This CDR3 has 16 amino acids. Germline assignment: CDR1 SEHNR and CDR2 FQNEAQ (reference sequence). The CDR3 loop is CASSLLTGGSNQPQHF. The CDR3 coding sequence is TGTGCCAGCAGCCTCCTGACAGGGGGCTCGAATCAGCCCCAGCATTTT.

This clonotype was counted ten times or more. The CDR3, as DNA: TGTGCCAGCAGCTTAGGGGGCCGATATCAGCCCCAGCATTTT. It codes for CASSLGGRYQPQHF. The rearrangement links TRBV7-8 to TRBJ1-5; maybe TRBD1 (5 bases). Germline values: CDR1 SGHVS, CDR2 FQNEAQ. V was cut by 1 base and J by 5 bases, with 9 bases left in between. The CDR3 length is 14 residues.

Ten or more counts support this clonotype. The genes are TRBV24-1 and TRBJ1-5; D unresolved. The CDR3 runs 14 residues. Germline CDR1 and CDR2: KGHDR and SFDVKD. V lost 3 bases and J 6 bases, leaving 11 bases between the germline ends. The CDR3 here is CATSDPGLGQPQHF. CDR3 nucleotides: TGTGCCACCAGTGATCCTGGTTTGGGTCAGCCCCAGCATTTT.

Notes on this clonotype: Being one base from a much bigger clone, this may be a read error. V usage is TRBV7-2 and J usage is TRBJ2-7; 9 bases fit TRBD2. V was pared by 1 base and J by 3 bases, with 4 bases of the junction left unmatched. From germline, CDR1 is SGHTA and CDR2 FQGNSA. This CDR3 is 15 amino acids long. In nucleotides, the CDR3 is TGTGCCAGCAGCTTAGTGTCTAGCGGGAACTACGAGCAGTACTTC. This sequence encodes CASSLVSSGNYEQYF.

The V and J genes are TRBV10-3 and TRBJ1-3, with no clear D. Germline V lookup: CDR1 ENHRY, CDR2 SYGVKD. This CDR3 is built from 14 residues. V lost 3 bases, J lost 8 bases, and 14 bases lay in between. CDR3 protein: CAISETSYGYTIYF. DNA for the CDR3: TGTGCCATCAGTGAAACATCTTATGGCTACACCATATATTTT.

This clonotype has just one count. This chain uses TRBV29-1 with TRBJ2-3; 7 bases align to TRBD1. V lost 7 bases, J lost 1 base, and 5 bases stayed unmatched. The CDR3 is made up of 13 amino acids. Per the germline V gene, CDR1 is SQVTM and CDR2 is ANQGSEA. Here the CDR3 reads CSGTGQGTDTQYF. For the CDR3, the DNA is TGCAGCGGGACCGGACAGGGCACAGATACGCAGTATTTT.

On this clonotype itself: This may arise from a read error, as a much more abundant clone is one base away. CDR3 sequence (DNA): TGTGCCACCAGTGTCGACTCCCTCCCAGAGACCCAGTACTTC. Translating gives CATSVDSLPETQYF. V gene TRBV24-1 combines with J gene TRBJ2-5; D ambiguous. Trimming cost V 5 bases and J 4 bases, with 13 bases left between them. Per the germline V gene, CDR1 is KGHDR and CDR2 is SFDVKD. The CDR3 contains 14 residues.

The V call is TRBV10-1, the J call TRBJ1-4, with a possible D match to TRBD1 (6 bases). The CDR3 is made up of 16 amino acids. Germline loops: CDR1 WNHNN, CDR2 SYGVQD (reference sequence). V shed 3 bases and J shed 2 bases, with 13 bases lying between them. The CDR3 protein is CASSEGRGTTNEKLFF. The CDR3 DNA reads as TGCGCCAGCAGTGAAGGCAGGGGCACCACTAATGAAAAACTGTTTTTT.